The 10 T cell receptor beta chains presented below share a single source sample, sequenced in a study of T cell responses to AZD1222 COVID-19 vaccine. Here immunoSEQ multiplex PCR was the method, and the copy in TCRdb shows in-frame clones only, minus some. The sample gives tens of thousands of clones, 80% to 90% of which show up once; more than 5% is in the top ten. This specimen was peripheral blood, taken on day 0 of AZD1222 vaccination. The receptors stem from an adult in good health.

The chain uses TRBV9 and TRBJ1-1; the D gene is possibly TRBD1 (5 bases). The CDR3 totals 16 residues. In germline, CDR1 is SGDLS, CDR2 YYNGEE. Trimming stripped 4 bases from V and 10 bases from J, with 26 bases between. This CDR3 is CASSPNIQDRRHGAFF. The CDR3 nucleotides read TGTGCCAGCAGCCCAAACATCCAAGACAGACGACACGGAGCTTTCTTT.

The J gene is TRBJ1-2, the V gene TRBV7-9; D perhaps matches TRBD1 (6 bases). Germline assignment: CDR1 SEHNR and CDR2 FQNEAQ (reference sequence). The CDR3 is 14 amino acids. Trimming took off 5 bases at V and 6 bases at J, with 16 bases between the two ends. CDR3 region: CASSLPGGQDGYTF. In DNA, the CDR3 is TGTGCCAGCAGCCTTCCCGGGGGCCAGGATGGCTACACCTTC. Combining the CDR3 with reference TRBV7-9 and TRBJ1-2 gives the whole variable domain DTGVSQNPRHKITKRGQNVTFRCDPISEHNRLYWYRQTLGQGPEFLTYFQNEAQLEKSRLLSDRFSAERPKGSFSTLEIQRTEQGDSAMYLCASSLPGGQDGYTFGSGTRLTVV.

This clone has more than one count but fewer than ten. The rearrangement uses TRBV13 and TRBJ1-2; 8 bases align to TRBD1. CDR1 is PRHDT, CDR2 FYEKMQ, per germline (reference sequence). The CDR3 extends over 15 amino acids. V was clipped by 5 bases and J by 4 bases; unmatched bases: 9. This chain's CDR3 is CASSRIGQGGYGYTF. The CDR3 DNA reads TGTGCCAGCAGCCGGATAGGACAGGGAGGCTATGGCTACACCTTC.

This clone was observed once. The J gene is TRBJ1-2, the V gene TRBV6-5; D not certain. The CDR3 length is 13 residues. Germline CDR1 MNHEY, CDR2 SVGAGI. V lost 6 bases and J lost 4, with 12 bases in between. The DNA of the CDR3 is TGTGCCAGCAGAACTCAGCTCGGCTATGGCTACACCTTC. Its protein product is CASRTQLGYGYTF.

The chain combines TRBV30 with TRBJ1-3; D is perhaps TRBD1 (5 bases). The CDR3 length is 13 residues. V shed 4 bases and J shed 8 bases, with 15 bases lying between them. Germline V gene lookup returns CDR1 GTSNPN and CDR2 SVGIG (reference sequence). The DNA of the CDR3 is TGTGCCTGGACCCACCTGGGGCGGGACACCATATATTTT. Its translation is CAWTHLGRDTIYF.

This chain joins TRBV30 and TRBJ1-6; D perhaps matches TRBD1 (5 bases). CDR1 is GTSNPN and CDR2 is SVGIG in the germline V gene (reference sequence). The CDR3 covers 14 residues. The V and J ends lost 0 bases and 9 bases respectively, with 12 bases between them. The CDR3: CAWSVDSFVSPLHF. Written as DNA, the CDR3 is TGTGCCTGGAGTGTTGACAGTTTTGTTTCACCCCTCCACTTT.

The CDR3 reads CATSRADREVTEAFF. The CDR3 region has the DNA TGTGCCACCAGCAGAGCCGACAGGGAGGTCACTGAAGCTTTCTTT. The rearrangement joins TRBV15 to TRBJ1-1, with 7 bases that match TRBD1. V shed 1 base, J shed 4 bases, and the junction held 6 bases outside the gene matches. The CDR3 contains 15 residues. The germline CDR1 and CDR2 sequences are LNHNV and YYDKDF (reference sequence).

CDR3 DNA: TGTGCCACCAGTGATTCGACTCCCCAAGCCTCCTACGAGCAGTACTTC. Encoded protein: CATSDSTPQASYEQYF. This chain links TRBV24-1 with TRBJ2-7; D remains ambiguous. The germline V gene has CDR1 KGHDR and CDR2 SFDVKD. The CDR3 sequence is 16 residues long. Between the trimmed V and J ends, which lost 2 bases and 0 bases, there was a span of 13 bases.

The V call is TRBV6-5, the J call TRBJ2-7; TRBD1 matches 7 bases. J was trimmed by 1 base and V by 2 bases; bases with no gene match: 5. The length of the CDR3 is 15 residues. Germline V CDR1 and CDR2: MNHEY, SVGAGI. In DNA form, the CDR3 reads TGTGCCAGCAGTTACGGATACAGGGGATCCTACGAGCAGTACTTC. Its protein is CASSYGYRGSYEQYF.

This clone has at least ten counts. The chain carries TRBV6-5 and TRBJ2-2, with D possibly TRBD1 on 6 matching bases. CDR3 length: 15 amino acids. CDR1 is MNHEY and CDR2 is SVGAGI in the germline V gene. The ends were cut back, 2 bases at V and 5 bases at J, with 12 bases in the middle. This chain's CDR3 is CASSYGTPETGELFF. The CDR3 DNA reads TGTGCCAGCAGTTACGGGACACCGGAGACCGGGGAGCTGTTTTTT.